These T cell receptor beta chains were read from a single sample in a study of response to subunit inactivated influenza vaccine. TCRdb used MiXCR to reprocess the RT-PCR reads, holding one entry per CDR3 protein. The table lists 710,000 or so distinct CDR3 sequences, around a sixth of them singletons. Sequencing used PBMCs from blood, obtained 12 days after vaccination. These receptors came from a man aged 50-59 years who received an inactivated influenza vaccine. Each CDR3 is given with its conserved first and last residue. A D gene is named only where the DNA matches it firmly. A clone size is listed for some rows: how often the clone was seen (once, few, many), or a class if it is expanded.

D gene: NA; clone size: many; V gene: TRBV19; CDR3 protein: CASSWQAISTDTQYF
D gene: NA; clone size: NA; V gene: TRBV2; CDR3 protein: CASSVSPPSGSPLHF
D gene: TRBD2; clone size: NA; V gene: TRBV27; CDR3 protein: CASSRGGIYEQYF
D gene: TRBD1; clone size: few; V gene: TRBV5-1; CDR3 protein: CASSFLRGQYEQYF
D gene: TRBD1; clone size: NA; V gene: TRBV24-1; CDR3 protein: CATSEAGTGRMNEQFF
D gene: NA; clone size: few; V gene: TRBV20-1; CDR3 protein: CSARDLVGRPGGDEQYF
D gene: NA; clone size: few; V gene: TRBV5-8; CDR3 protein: CASSLGYGSGANVLTF
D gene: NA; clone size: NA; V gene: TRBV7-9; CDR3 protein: CASSLGPQLHPYTQYF
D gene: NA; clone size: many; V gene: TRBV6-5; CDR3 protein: CASSSRGDTEAFF
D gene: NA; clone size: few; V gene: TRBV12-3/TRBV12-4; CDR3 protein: CASGPGPNTYNEQFF
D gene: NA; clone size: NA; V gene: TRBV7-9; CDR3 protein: CASSLVFASNTEAFF
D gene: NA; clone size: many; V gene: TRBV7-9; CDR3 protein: CASSLGGTVNTEAFF
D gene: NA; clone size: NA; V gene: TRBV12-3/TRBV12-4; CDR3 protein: CASTAHSAARTDTQYF
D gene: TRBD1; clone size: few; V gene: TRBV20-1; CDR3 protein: CSARFGTGEGGETQYF
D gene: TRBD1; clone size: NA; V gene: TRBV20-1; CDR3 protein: CSARITGDRTDTQYF
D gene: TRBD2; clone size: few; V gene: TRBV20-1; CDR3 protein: CCARDLTSGSSYNEQFF
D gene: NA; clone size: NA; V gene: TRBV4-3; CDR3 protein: CASSPSYTDTQYF
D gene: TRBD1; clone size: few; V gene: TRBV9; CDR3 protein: CASSVGTDTDTQYF
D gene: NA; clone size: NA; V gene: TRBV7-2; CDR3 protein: CASSLKPRSLGAGEQYF
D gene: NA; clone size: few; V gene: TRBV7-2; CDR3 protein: CASSLMWGYEQYF
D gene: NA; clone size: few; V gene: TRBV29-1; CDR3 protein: CSVLSGVFGSTDTQYF
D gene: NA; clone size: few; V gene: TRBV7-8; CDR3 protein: CASSVTEGEQFF
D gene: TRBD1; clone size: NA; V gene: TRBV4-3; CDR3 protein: CASSQDGTGNWNEQFF
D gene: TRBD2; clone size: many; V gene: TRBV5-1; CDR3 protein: CASSGGLAGGTDTQYF
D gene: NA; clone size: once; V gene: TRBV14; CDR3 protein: CASSQSKGPRGSYEQYF
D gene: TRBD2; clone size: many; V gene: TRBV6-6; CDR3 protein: CASSNLAGNEQFF
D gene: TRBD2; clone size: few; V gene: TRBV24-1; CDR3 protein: CATSDQGTSGSNEQFF
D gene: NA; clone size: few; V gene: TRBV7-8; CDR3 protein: CASSLPGPSLVRQYF
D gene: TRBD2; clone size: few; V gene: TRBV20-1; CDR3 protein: CSANSGTTNTDTQYF
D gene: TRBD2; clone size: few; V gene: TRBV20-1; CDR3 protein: CSAEGLAANNEQFF
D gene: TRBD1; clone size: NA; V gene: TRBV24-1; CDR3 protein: CATSDLPGQGGWTGELFF
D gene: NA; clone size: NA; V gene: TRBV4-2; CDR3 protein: CASSQGSGEQFF
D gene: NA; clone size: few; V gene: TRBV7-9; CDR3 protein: CASSLASGPGELFF
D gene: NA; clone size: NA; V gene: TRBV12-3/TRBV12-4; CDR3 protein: CDSSPRWQDNEQFF
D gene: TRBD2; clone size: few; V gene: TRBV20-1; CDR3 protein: CSASPETSGYEQYF
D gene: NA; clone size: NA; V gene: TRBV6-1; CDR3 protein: CASIPGLALEGTEAFF
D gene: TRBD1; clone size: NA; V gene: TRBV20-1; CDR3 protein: CSAPTGGTGGEQYF
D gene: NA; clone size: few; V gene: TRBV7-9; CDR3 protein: CASSPTGVFADTQYF
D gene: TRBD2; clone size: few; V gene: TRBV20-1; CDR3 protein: CSVPSGSGETQYF
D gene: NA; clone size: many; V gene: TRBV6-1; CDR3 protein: CASSPPKNYNSPLHF
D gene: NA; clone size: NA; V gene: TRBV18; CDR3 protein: CASSPKLQETQYF
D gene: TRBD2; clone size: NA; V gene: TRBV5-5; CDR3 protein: CASSGGLAGGIGELFF
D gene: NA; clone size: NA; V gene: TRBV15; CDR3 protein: CATSRKMNTEAFF
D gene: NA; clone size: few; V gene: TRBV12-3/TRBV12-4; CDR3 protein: CASLRGSTDTQYF
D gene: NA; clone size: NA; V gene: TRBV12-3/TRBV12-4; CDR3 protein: CASRTGTLQETQYF
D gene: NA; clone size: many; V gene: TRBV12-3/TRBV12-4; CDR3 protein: CASTRAGELFF
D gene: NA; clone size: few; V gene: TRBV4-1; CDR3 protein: CASSQVGQSTDTQYF
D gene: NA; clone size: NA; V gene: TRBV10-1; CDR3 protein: CASSDLGPRRYEQYF
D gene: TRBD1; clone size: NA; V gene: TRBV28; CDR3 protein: CASSPTNDGTGLYEQYF
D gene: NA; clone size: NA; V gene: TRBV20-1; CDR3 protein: CSASGTVNTEAFF